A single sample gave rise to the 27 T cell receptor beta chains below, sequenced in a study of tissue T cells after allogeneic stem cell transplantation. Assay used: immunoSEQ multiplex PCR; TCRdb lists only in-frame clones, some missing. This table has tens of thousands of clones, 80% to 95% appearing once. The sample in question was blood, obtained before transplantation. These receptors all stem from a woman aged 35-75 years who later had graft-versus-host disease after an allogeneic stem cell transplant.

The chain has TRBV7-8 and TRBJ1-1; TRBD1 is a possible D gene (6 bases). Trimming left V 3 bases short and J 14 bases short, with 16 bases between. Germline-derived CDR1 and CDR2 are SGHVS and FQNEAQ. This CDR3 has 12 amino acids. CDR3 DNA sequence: TGTGCCAGCAGCTTTAACTTCCGGGACATGTTCTTT. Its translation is CASSFNFRDMFF.

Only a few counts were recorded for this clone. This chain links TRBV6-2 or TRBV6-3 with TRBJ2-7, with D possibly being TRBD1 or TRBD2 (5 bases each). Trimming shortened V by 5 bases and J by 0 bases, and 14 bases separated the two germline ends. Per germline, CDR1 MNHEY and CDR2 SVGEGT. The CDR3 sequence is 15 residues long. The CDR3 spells CASSHRDLSSYEQYF. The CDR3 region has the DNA TGTGCCAGCAGTCACCGGGACCTCTCCTCCTACGAGCAGTACTTC.

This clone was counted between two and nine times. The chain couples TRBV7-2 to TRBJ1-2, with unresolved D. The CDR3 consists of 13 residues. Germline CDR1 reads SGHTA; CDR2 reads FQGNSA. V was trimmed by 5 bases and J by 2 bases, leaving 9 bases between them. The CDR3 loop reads CASSPQLNYGYTF. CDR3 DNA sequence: TGTGCCAGCAGCCCACAGCTAAACTATGGCTACACCTTC.

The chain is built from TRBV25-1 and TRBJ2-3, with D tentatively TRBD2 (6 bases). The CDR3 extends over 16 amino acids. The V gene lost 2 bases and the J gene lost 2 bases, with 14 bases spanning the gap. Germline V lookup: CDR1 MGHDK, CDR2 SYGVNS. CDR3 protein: CASSEALTGVTDTQYF. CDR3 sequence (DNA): TGTGCCAGCAGTGAAGCTTTGACGGGGGTCACAGATACGCAGTATTTT.

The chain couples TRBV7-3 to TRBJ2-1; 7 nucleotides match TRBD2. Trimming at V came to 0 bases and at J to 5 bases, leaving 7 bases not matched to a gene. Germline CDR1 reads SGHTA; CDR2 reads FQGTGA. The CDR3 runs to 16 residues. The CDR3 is CASSLTPTSPNNEQFF. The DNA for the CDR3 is TGTGCCAGCAGCTTAACTCCGACTAGCCCCAACAATGAGCAGTTCTTC.

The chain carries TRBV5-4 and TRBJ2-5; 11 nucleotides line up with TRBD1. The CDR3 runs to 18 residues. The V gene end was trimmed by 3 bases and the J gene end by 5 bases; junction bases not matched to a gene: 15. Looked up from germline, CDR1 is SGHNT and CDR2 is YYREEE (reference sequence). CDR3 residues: CASSWGQGVSPRMETQYF. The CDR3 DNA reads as TGTGCCAGCAGCTGGGGACAGGGGGTTTCCCCGAGGATGGAGACCCAGTACTTC. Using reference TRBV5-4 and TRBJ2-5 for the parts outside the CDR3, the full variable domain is ETGVTQSPTHLIKTRGQQVTLRCSSQSGHNTVSWYQQALGQGPQFIFQYYREEENGRGNFPPRFSGLQFPNYSSELNVNALELDDSALYLCASSWGQGVSPRMETQYFGPGTRLLVL.

The CDR3 nucleotides are TGCAGTGCTAGTAGACAAGGGAGCGAGCAGTACTTC. Its protein product is CSASRQGSEQYF. V usage is TRBV20-1 and J usage is TRBJ2-7; a weak D match, TRBD2 (5 bases). The CDR3 is made up of 12 amino acids. CDR1 DFQATT and CDR2 SNEGSKA come from the germline V gene (reference sequence). V was shortened by 3 bases and J by 6 bases, with 12 bases between the two germline ends.

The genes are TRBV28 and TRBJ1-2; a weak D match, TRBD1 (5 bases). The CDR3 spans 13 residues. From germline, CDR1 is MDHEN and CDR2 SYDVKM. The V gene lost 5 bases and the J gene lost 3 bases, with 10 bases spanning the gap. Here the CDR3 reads CASSQGGDYGYTF. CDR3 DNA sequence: TGTGCCAGCAGTCAGGGAGGGGACTATGGCTACACCTTC.

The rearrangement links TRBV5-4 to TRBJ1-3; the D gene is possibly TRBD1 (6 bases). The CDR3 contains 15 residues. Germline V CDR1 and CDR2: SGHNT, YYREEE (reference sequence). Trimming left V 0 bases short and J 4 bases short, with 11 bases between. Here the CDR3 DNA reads TGTGCCAGCAGCTTGGGCGGACAGATAGGAAACACCATATATTTT. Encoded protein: CASSLGGQIGNTIYF.

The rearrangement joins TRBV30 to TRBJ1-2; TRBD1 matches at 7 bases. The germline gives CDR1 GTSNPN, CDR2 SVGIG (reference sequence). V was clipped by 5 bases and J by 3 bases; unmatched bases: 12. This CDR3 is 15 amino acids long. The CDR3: CAWLGVNGTDYGYTF. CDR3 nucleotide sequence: TGTGCCTGGCTGGGGGTGAATGGGACAGACTATGGCTACACCTTC.

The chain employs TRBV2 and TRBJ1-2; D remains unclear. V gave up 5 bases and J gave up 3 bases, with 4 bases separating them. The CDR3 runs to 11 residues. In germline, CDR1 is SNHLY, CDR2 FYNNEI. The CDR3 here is CASSSYYGYTF. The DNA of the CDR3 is TGTGCCAGCAGTTCTTACTATGGCTACACCTTC.

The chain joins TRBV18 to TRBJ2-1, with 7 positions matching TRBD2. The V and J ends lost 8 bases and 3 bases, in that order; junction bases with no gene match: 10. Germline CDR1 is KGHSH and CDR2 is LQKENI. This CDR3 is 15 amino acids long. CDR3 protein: CASRAGLSYYNEQFF. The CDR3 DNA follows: TGTGCCAGCCGCGCGGGACTATCATACTACAATGAGCAGTTCTTC. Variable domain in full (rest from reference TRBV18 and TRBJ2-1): NAGVMQNPRHLVRRRGQEARLRCSPMKGHSHVYWYRQLPEEGLKFMVYLQKENIIDESGMPKERFSAEFPKEGPSILRIQQVVRGDSAAYFCASRAGLSYYNEQFFGPGTRLTVL.

This CDR3 reads CASSQNRGAGQETQYF. In DNA form, the CDR3 reads TGCGCCAGCAGCCAAAACAGGGGGGCGGGCCAGGAGACCCAGTACTTC. This chain links TRBV5-1 with TRBJ2-5; TRBD1 aligns across 8 bases. The germline V gene has CDR1 SGHRS and CDR2 YFSETQ. Trimming cost V 4 bases and J 5 bases; bases outside gene matches: 13. The CDR3 is 16 amino acids.

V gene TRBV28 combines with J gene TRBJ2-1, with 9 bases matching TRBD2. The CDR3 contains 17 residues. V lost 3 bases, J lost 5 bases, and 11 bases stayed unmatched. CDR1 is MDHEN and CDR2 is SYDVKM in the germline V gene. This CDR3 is CASSLPPIAGDDNEQFF. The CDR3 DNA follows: TGTGCCAGCAGTTTGCCCCCGATAGCGGGGGACGACAATGAGCAGTTCTTC.

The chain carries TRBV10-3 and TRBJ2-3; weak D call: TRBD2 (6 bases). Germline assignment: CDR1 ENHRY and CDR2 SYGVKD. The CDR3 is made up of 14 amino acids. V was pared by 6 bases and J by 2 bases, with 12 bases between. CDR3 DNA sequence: TGTGCCATCAGGTCGACTAGTAACACAGATACGCAGTATTTT. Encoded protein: CAIRSTSNTDTQYF.

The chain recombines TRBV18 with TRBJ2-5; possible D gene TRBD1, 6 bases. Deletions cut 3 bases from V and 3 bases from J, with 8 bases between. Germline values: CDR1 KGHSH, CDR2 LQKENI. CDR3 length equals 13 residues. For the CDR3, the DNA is TGTGCCAGCTCACCCCGGGACAAAGAGACCCAGTACTTC. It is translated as CASSPRDKETQYF.

CDR3 DNA: TGTGCCAGCAAGTCGGGGCTAGCGTCTTACGAGCAGTACTTC. Translating it yields CASKSGLASYEQYF. The chain carries TRBV7-2 and TRBJ2-7, with D possibly TRBD2 on 6 matching bases. Germline CDR1 and CDR2: SGHTA and FQGNSA. The CDR3 spans 14 residues. Trimming shortened V by 7 bases and J by 4 bases, and 17 bases separated the two germline ends.

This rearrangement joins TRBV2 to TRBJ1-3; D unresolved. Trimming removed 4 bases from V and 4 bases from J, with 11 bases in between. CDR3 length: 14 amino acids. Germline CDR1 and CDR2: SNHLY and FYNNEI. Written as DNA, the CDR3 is TGTGCCAGCAGTGTAGTGGCCCTCGGAAACACCATATATTTT. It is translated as CASSVVALGNTIYF.

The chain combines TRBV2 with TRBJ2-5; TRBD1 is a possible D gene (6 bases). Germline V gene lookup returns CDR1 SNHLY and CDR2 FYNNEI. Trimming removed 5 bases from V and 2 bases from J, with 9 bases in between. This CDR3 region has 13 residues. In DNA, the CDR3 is TGTGCCAGCAGTCAAGACAGGCAAGAGACCCAGTACTTC. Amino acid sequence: CASSQDRQETQYF. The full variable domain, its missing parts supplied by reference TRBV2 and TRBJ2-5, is EPEVTQTPSHQVTQMGQEVILRCVPISNHLYFYWYRQILGQKVEFLVSFYNNEISEKSEIFDDQFSVERPDGSNFTLKIRSTKLEDSAMYFCASSQDRQETQYFGPGTRLLVL.

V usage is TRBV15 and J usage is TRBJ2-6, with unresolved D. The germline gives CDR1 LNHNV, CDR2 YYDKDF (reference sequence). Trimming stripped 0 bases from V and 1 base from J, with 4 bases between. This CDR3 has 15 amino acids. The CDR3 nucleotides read TGTGCCACCAGCAGAGAAAAATCTGGGGCCAACGTCCTGACTTTC. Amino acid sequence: CATSREKSGANVLTF. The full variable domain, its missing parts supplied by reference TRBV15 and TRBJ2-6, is DAMVIQNPRYQVTQFGKPVTLSCSQTLNHNVMYWYQQKSSQAPKLLFHYYDKDFNNEADTPDNFQSRRPNTSFCFLDIRSPGLGDTAMYLCATSREKSGANVLTFGAGSRLTVL.

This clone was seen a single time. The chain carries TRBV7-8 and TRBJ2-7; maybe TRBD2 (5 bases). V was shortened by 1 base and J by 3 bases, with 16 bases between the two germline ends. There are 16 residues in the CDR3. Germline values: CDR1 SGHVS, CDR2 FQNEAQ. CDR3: CASSLDGSDPIYEQYF. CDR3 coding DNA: TGTGCCAGCAGCTTAGATGGGAGCGACCCGATCTACGAGCAGTACTTC.

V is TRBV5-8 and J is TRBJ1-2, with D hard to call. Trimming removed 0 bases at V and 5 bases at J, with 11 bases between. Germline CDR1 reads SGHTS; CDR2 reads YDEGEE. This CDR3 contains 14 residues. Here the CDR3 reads CASSLDLWTYGYTF. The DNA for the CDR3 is TGTGCCAGCAGCTTGGACCTCTGGACTTATGGCTACACCTTC.

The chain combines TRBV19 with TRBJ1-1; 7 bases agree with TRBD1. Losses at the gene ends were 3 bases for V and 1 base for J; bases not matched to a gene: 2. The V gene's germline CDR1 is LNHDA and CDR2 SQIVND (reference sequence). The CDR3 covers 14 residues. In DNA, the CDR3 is TGTGCCAGTAGTATCGGACAGGAGAACACTGAAGCTTTCTTT. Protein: CASSIGQENTEAFF.

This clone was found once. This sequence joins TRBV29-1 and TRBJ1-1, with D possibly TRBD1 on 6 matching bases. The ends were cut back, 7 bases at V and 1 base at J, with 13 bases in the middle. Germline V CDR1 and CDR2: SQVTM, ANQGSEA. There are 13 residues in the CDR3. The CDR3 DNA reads TGCAGCGCCGGGGGGACAACGAACACTGAAGCTTTCTTT. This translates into CSAGGTTNTEAFF.

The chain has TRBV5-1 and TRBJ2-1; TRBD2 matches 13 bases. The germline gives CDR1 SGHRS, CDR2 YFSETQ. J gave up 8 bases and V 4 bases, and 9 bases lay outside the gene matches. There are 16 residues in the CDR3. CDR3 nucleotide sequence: TGCGCCAGCAGCCCCCGGACTAGCGGGAGTGGCGATGAGCAGTTCTTC. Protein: CASSPRTSGSGDEQFF.

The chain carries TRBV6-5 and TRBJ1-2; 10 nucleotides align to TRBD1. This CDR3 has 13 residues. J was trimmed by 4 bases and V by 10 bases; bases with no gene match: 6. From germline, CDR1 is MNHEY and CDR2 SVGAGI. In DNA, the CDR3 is TGTGCCACCCCCTGGGACAGGGGCTATGGCTACACCTTC. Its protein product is CATPWDRGYGYTF.

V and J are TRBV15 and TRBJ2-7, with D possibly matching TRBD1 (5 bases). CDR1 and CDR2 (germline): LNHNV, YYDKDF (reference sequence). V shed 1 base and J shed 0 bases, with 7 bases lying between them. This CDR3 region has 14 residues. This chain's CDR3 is CATSRAGFSYEQYF. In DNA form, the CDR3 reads TGTGCCACCAGCAGAGCAGGGTTCTCCTACGAGCAGTACTTC.